This T cell receptor beta chain was obtained from a study of blood T cells in healthy people across ages. About this clonotype: With a much larger clone just one base away, this may be a read error.

With a J-beta primer mix and a sample-barcoded 5' primer, a second PCR ran about 7 to 11 cycles. TCRdb used MiXCR to reprocess the 5' RACE reads, holding one entry per CDR3 protein. This sample yields hundreds of thousands of distinct CDR3 sequences, of which around 31% are seen a single time; around 16% belongs to the top ten. Every donor provided 7.5 to 10 milliliters of peripheral blood. The sequence was collected from a woman over 75 in good health. Sequences were obtained from blood.

The CDR3 DNA sequence: TGTGCCAGCAATCGAAACGAGGATCAGCCCCAGCATTTT. Translated: CASNRNEDQPQHF. The chain carries TRBV6-1 and TRBJ1-5; no reliable D call. V was cut by 7 bases and J by 5 bases, with 12 bases left in between. The CDR3 has 13 amino acids. From germline, CDR1 is MNHNS and CDR2 SASEGT.